This TCR beta chain was sequenced during a study of cytomegalovirus exposure and HLA in healthy donors (dated by TCRdb to 2017 to 2019). General notes on the study: According to an earlier analysis of 587 of the donors, about 180 million T cells yielded 120 million or so unique TCR beta sequences and about 300 Gb of sequence data. An early release that covered roughly 600 HLA-typed donors contained approximately 320 gigabases of sequencing data and around 85 million unique TCR sequences. Among the approximately 400 genotyped donors, approximately 76% belonged to the genetic ancestry cluster associated with self-reported Caucasian donors. The study aimed to test whether signatures of past pathogen exposure could be identified by cataloging public T cell receptors. Using immunosequencing, the study profiled T cell repertoires from 666 subjects and related those repertoires to cytomegalovirus serostatus. A separate validation cohort of some 130 different subjects was used in addition to the roughly 700-subject first cohort. The study combined high-throughput TCR immunosequencing, statistical association of individual TCRs with disease status, and machine learning to predict cytomegalovirus infection status. To study patterns of TCR occurrence, a later analysis re-analyzed previously published TCR beta repertoires from under 750 donors and added high-resolution HLA genotyping. The later analysis used no new phenotypic data to find candidate immune exposures, relying instead on TCR beta sequences and their occurrence across donors. To decide whether each TCR beta V gene segment behaved as functional or pseudogenic, an earlier analysis of nearly 600 of the donors relied on high-throughput TCR beta sequencing. Donor age, sex, ethnicity and CMV serostatus were collected together with the repertoire data. A later genetic analysis used genome-wide SNP genotypes for about 65% of the roughly 700 donors, treating that subset as a discovery cohort. All discovery cohort repertoires had been generated on a single sequencing platform. Class I and class II HLA loci were covered by the typing at four-digit resolution. The number of typed donors differed by locus: about 629-630 for A, B, C, DRB1 and DQB1; 522 for DQA1; approximately 600 for DPA1; and around 490 for DPB1. Roughly 5 DR-DQ haplotypes were treated as single units for association and clustering because of strong linkage in the cohort. Among around 400 genotyped donors of the cohort, an average of roughly 240,000 unique TCR beta nucleotide sequences were sequenced per donor, around 20% of them non-productive.

In total, 600 or so healthy bone marrow donors made up the cohort. Cohort members were all nominally healthy when sampled, although unrecorded immune exposures were likely present. The donor tested CMV seropositive and was one of the 289 seropositive cohort members. A peripheral blood sample was collected from each donor, and TCR beta sequencing was performed on peripheral blood mononuclear cells. The Qiagen DNeasy Blood Extraction Kit was used to extract genomic DNA from the blood cell samples. Reading from cysteine to phenylalanine, the CDR3 counts 14 amino acids. CDR3 DNA is the only sequence kept; it has 42 bases, read in frame from the first base. Trimming at the junction amounts to 6 bases on V and 5 bases on J, and the germline ends lie 14 bases apart. The germline V gene gives CDR1 as KGHSH and CDR2 as LQKENI. Remarks on this clone: Its cognate antigen has yet to be identified.

The library was prepared using the immunoSEQ multiplex PCR assay. For the multiplex PCR, a mixture combining 60 forward primers for TCR Vbeta segments and 13 reverse primers for TCR Jbeta segments was used. Amplification of the CDR3 region of rearranged TCR beta genes was performed with a multiplex PCR assay on genomic DNA. Amplified TCR beta libraries were sequenced as 87-base-pair reads on the Illumina HiSeq System. In the original analysis: A later analysis counted 75 million to 100 million unique TCR beta chains across the 666 repertoires, and about 10 million of these chains were shared by at least two donors. To remove PCR and sequencing errors, raw reads were error-corrected and collapsed into unique sequences using a nearest-neighbor algorithm that merged closely related sequences. Alignment of CDR3 sequences to IMGT reference sequences was used to assign V, D and J gene segments. For a sequence to be retained, a match of at least six nucleotides was required to both a V gene segment and a J gene segment. Rearrangements were classified as productive when the CDR3 lacked stop codons and remained in frame with V and J, and all other rearrangements were classified as non-productive. Following IMGT convention, CDR3 was defined as the stretch from the second conserved V-encoded cysteine to the conserved J-encoded phenylalanine. Sequences without an unambiguous match to a single V gene segment were excluded from the earlier analysis of 500 to 700 of the donors. In an earlier analysis of roughly 500 of the donors, V segments were called functional above 56.7% productive rearrangements and were called segregating when the between-donor standard deviation exceeded 5%. To diagnose cytomegalovirus status from the catalog of TCR beta chain sequences, a statistical classification framework was built. A later analysis assigned V and J genes by comparing TCR nucleotide sequences with IMGT/GENE-DB human TR gene sequences. A later analysis assigned CDR3 sequences and most-parsimonious VDJ recombination scenarios with the TCRdist pipeline. In a later analysis, each TCR beta chain was defined by its CDR3 amino acid sequence together with its V-gene family, and reads without a unique V-gene family were excluded. To address suspected cross-contamination and a sequencing artifact, a later analysis removed under 600 highly shared, low-generation-probability nucleotide sequences. A later analysis calculated a clonal expansion index for each public chain from normalized within-repertoire ranks of inferred template counts. In a later analysis, generation probabilities were computed using a VDJ recombination model fitted to out-of-frame rearrangements, and the results were checked against IGoR. In a later analysis, hypergeometric tests were used to score TCR-TCR, TCR-HLA and TCR-CMV co-occurrence, with a repertoire-size bias correction applied to TCR pairs. A later analysis estimated false discovery rates by permuting HLA or CMV assignments 20 times. A later analysis grouped co-occurring TCRs with DBSCAN, adding TCRdist sequence similarity when clustering within HLA-allele-positive subsets. Repertoires with fewer than 30,000 or more than 120,000 public chains, plus five repertoires with anomalous nucleotide sharing, were excluded from co-occurrence clustering. Not all clones reach the TCRdb copy of this immuneACCESS table, which keeps in-frame sequences only. Checked studies attribute under half of the gap to unresolved V genes and leave the rest unexplained. The V and J calls and the clone size are those of that table, but D and trimming were determined from the DNA. This sample's table contains 200,000 to 250,000 clones. The ten biggest clones cover about 1% of the sample.

Overall study outcomes, separate from this receptor: A further reported finding was that TCR beta sequences accurately predicted the HLA-A and HLA-B alleles for most subjects in the first cohort. Immune exposure information for the cohort was limited to CMV serostatus. A later analysis associated 16,951 TCR beta sequences with specific HLA alleles at a false discovery rate of 0.05. Linkage disequilibrium might explain the correlated functional status among segregating V segments, but an unknown experimental factor could not be ruled out. Roughly uniform sequencing depth across donors was assumed in presence/absence analyses, although this assumption may not hold. In this cohort, only TCR beta chains were sequenced, and detectable features were limited by the absence of alpha or paired-chain data. An association between a missense DCLRE1C variant and V-gene and J-gene trimming of TCR beta chains was found in a later genetic analysis and replicated in an independent cohort. The earlier analysis of almost 600 of the donors excluded 15 to 20 rarely observed V segments, including chromosome 9 orphons, because counts were too low. Some IMGT-functional V segments, including TRBV6-2 and TRBV6-3, could not be distinguished by the 87-base-pair reads and were therefore excluded. Broadly in line with IMGT annotations, most TCR beta V segments showed up in productive rearrangements about 87% or about 30% of the time in an earlier analysis of a few hundred of the donors. In a later analysis, most CMV-associated TCR beta chains were found to appear HLA-restricted, with HLA associations seemingly driven largely by CMV exposure. According to a later analysis, parvovirus B19, influenza, CMV and Epstein-Barr virus appeared linked to several top co-occurrence clusters. Strong co-occurrence of HLA alleles, especially DR and DQ, made assigning TCR associations to individual alleles difficult. In a later genetic analysis, fewer N-insertions in productive TCRs were reported among donors in an Asian-associated ancestry cluster than the roughly 710-donor mean. The sequencing pipeline was judged likely to have produced a cluster of highly shared sequence variants as a technical artifact. Most TCR sequences were seen in very few donors, while some public TCRs were found in many individuals. Because some donors lacked HLA typing at each locus, the association tests relied only on the typed subset. A few of the identified cytomegalovirus-associated TCR beta chains were confirmed in vitro to be specific for cytomegalovirus antigens. The classifier was reported to diagnose cytomegalovirus status with high specificity and sensitivity in both the original cohort and the validation cohort. In the study, some 160 TCR beta chains were listed as associated with cytomegalovirus. According to a later analysis, TCR association rates differed among HLA loci, with DRB1 alleles showing the most associated TCRs and HLA-C alleles showing the fewest. A later analysis found that HLA-associated TCR beta chains were more clonally expanded and had lower generation probabilities than equally common non-associated chains. According to the authors, the approach could potentially be generalized to other disease states and immunological phenotypes.

The receptor was isolated from a woman in her twenties or thirties in good health and CMV-seropositive. Sequenced sample: PBMCs. The chain is encoded by TRBV18 joined to TRBJ2-1, with TRBD1 as a weak D call on 5 bases. In nucleotides, the sequence is TGTGCCAGCTCTTCTTTGGGGCAAGACAATGAGCAGTTCTTC. Its translation reads: CASSSLGQDNEQFF.